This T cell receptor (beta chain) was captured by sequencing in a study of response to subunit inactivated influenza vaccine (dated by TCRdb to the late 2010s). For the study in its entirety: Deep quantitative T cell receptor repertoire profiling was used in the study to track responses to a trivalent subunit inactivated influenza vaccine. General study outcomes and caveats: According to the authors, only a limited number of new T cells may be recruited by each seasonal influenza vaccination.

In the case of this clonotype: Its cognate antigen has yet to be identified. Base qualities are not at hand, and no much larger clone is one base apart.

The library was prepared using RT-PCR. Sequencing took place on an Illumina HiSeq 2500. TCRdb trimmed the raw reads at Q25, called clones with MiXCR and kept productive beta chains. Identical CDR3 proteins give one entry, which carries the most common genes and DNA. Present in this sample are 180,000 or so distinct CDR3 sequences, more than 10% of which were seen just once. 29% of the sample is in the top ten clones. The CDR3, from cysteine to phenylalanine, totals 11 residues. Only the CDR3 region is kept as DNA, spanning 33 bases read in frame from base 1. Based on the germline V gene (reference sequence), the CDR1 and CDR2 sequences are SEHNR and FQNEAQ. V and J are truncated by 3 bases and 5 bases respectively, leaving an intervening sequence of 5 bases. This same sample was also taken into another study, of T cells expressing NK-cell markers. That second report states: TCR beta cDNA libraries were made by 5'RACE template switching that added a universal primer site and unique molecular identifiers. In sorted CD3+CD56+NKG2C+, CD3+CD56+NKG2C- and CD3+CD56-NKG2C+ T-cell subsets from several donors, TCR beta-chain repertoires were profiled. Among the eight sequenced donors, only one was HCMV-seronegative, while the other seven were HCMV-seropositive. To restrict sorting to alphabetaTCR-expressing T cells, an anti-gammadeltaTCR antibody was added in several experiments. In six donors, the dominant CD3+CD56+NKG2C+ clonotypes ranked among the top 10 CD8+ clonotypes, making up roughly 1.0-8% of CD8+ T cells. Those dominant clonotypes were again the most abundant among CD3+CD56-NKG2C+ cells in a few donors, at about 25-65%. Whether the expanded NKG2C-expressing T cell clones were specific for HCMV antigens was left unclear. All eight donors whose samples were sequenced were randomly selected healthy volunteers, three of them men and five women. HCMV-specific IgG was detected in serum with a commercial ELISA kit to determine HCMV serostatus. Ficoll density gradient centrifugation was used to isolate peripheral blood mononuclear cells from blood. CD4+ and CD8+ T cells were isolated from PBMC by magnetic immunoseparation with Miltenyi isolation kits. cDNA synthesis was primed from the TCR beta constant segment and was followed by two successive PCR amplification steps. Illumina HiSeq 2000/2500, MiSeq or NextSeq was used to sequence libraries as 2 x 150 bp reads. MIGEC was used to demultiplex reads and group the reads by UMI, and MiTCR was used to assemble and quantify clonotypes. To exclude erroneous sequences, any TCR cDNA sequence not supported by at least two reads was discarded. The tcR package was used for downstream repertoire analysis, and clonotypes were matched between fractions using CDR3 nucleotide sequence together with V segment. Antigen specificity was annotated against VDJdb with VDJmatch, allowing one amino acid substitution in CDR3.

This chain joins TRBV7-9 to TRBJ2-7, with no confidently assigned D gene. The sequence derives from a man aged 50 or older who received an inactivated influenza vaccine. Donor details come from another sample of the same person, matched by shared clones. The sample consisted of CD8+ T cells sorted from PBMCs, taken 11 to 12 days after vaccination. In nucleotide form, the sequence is TGTGCCAGCAGCTTCTTGCACGAGCAGTACTTC. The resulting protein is CASSFLHEQYF. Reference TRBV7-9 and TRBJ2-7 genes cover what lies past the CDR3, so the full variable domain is DTGVSQNPRHKITKRGQNVTFRCDPISEHNRLYWYRQTLGQGPEFLTYFQNEAQLEKSRLLSDRFSAERPKGSFSTLEIQRTEQGDSAMYLCASSFLHEQYFGPGTRLTVT.